This TCR beta chain was recorded in a study of Graves' ophthalmopathy and Graves' hyperthyroidism. Across the study: Untreated patients at initial diagnosis provided peripheral blood.

As to this clonotype: With a much larger clone just one base away, this may be a read error.

Amplification targeted the TCR beta CDR3 regions, with RNA transcripts as the source material. Amplification began with first-round RT-PCR using HTBI primers, then second-round multiplex PCR was performed. TCRdb re-called the multiplex PCR reads with MiXCR, one entry per CDR3 protein. The sample lists 680,000 or so distinct CDR3 sequences, about 24% occurring once. The CDR3 sequence is 16 residues long. Germline V CDR1 and CDR2: DFQATT, SNEGSKA (reference sequence). Trimming left V 5 bases short and J 9 bases short, with 29 bases between. The chain is built from TRBV20-1 and TRBJ2-7; the D call may be TRBD1 or TRBD2 (7 bases each). Source material: peripheral blood. The clonotype was recovered from a young woman with stable Graves' hyperthyroidism. Some clones in this sample may be carry-over from other donors' samples. The DNA of the CDR3 is TGCAGTGCTTTCCGAGGGCAGGGAGGGTATCAGGGGGGGCAGTACTTC. Translating it yields CSAFRGQGGYQGGQYF.